A single sample gave rise to the 29 T cell receptor beta chains below, sequenced in a study of response to subunit inactivated influenza vaccine. A single record per CDR3 protein comes from TCRdb applying MiXCR to the RT-PCR reads. Of approximately 680,000 distinct CDR3 sequences listed, around 14% are singletons. The source was PBMCs from blood, collected 11 to 12 days after vaccination. All receptors derive from a man between 50 and 59 years old who received an inactivated influenza vaccine.

The gene calls are TRBV6-2 or TRBV6-3 and TRBJ2-7; D not certain. Germline V lookup: CDR1 MNHEY, CDR2 SVGEGT. This CDR3 comprises 15 residues. Trimming removed 6 bases at V and 3 bases at J, with 18 bases between. The CDR3 loop is CASRPMGQLHYEQYF. In DNA form, the CDR3 reads TGTGCCAGCAGGCCGATGGGCCAACTTCACTACGAGCAGTACTTC.

This clonotype was seen more than once but under ten times. The CDR3 reads CASSALGISGYTF. As DNA, the CDR3 is TGTGCCAGCAGCGCGTTAGGAATCTCTGGCTACACCTTC. The chain employs TRBV9 and TRBJ1-2; no firm D call. Trimming left V 3 bases short and J 7 bases short, with 13 bases between. The CDR3 extends over 13 amino acids. CDR1 is SGDLS and CDR2 is YYNGEE in the germline V gene.

For the CDR3, the DNA is TGTGCCACCAGCAGCTGGACAGGGTACCAAGAGACCCAGTACTTC. Protein sequence: CATSSWTGYQETQYF. V gene TRBV15 combines with J gene TRBJ2-5; TRBD1 agrees at 8 bases. Losses at the gene ends were 3 bases for V and 0 bases for J; bases not matched to a gene: 3. CDR3 length: 15 amino acids. Germline CDR1 LNHNV, CDR2 YYDKDF (reference sequence).

This clonotype was counted only a few times. This sequence joins TRBV20-1 and TRBJ2-3; 9 bases match TRBD2. V trimming: 3 bases; J trimming: 5 bases; junction bases outside the gene matches: 6. Germline CDR1 reads DFQATT; CDR2 reads SNEGSKA (reference sequence). CDR3 size: 14 residues. The CDR3 region has the DNA TGCAGTGCTAGGGTTGGGACTAGCCGAGATACGCAGTATTTT. Its protein product is CSARVGTSRDTQYF.

This clonotype was seen more than once but under ten times. The rearrangement joins TRBV18 to TRBJ2-2; 7 bases are shared with TRBD1. CDR3 size: 16 residues. Germline V gene lookup returns CDR1 KGHSH and CDR2 LQKENI. V lost 0 bases to trimming and J lost 1 base; unmatched junction nucleotides: 2. The CDR3 DNA is TGTGCCAGCTCACCACCCGACAGGGAGAACACCGGGGAGCTGTTTTTT. It is translated as CASSPPDRENTGELFF.

A few counts support this clonotype. The V call is TRBV29-1, the J call TRBJ2-7; D possibly corresponds to TRBD1 (6 bases). The CDR3 runs to 11 residues. Germline V gene lookup returns CDR1 SQVTM and CDR2 ANQGSEA. V was pared by 7 bases and J by 5 bases, with 12 bases between. For the CDR3, the DNA is TGCAGCGCAATGGACAGCCACGAGCAGTACTTC. Protein sequence: CSAMDSHEQYF.

This clonotype was seen at least ten times. The CDR3 region is CASSQDRLYEQYF. DNA of the CDR3: TGCGCCAGCAGCCAAGACAGACTCTACGAGCAGTACTTC. V and J are TRBV4-3 and TRBJ2-7; D call uncertain. CDR3 length: 13 amino acids. The V end lost 0 bases, the J end lost 3 bases, and 6 bases lay between the germline ends. CDR1 and CDR2 from the germline V gene are LGHNA and YSLEER.

This clonotype was found a few times. This chain connects TRBV29-1 to TRBJ2-1; tentative D call: TRBD1 (5 bases). The germline gives CDR1 SQVTM, CDR2 ANQGSEA. V was cut by 5 bases and J by 8 bases, with 19 bases left in between. This CDR3 spans 14 amino acids. CDR3 bases: TGCAGCGTTTCACTGCTTGGTCTAGGGGATGAGCAGTTCTTC. It is translated as CSVSLLGLGDEQFF.

The genes are TRBV10-3 and TRBJ2-5; 8 bases are shared with TRBD2. The germline V gene encodes CDR1 ENHRY and CDR2 SYGVKD. The CDR3 is 13 residues long. Trimming cost V 7 bases and J 5 bases; bases outside gene matches: 6. Here the CDR3 reads CAINHSGEETQYF. The CDR3, as DNA: TGTGCCATCAACCATAGCGGGGAGGAGACCCAGTACTTC.

This clonotype was observed a single time. The chain recombines TRBV28 with TRBJ2-1, with no clear D. Germline-derived CDR1 and CDR2 are MDHEN and SYDVKM. CDR3 length equals 14 residues. The V end lost 10 bases, the J end lost 5 bases, and 18 bases lay between the germline ends. The CDR3 is CATLDHISNNEQFF. The DNA of the CDR3 is TGTGCCACCTTAGACCACATTTCGAACAATGAGCAGTTCTTC.

In its sample, this clonotype was seen many times. V and J are TRBV6-5 and TRBJ2-3, with a weak D call TRBD2 (6 bases). The germline CDR1 and CDR2 sequences are MNHEY and SVGAGI. The CDR3 has 15 residues. Trimming removed 1 base from V and 4 bases from J, with 12 bases in between. The CDR3 DNA sequence: TGTGCCAGCAGTTACTTGGTCGGGAGTGCAGATACGCAGTATTTT. This gives the protein CASSYLVGSADTQYF.

The chain combines TRBV12-3 or TRBV12-4 with TRBJ2-3, with D maybe TRBD2 (7 bases). The V end lost 6 bases, the J end lost 2 bases, and 15 bases lay between the germline ends. The CDR3 totals 15 residues. The CDR3 spells CASSQRGGATDTQYF. In nucleotides, the CDR3 is TGTGCCAGCAGCCAAAGGGGGGGAGCCACAGATACGCAGTATTTT.

This clonotype was seen only a few times. The chain links TRBV12-3 or TRBV12-4 to TRBJ2-1; 9 nucleotides line up with TRBD2. V lost 7 bases to trimming and J lost 7 bases; unmatched junction nucleotides: 8. The CDR3 runs 14 residues. CDR3 sequence reads: CASTPTLAGNEQFF. The CDR3 DNA reads as TGTGCCAGCACCCCGACCCTAGCGGGAAATGAGCAGTTCTTC.

This clonotype came up a few times. V usage is TRBV27 and J usage is TRBJ2-5; D is undetermined. V was clipped by 6 bases and J by 1 base, with 9 bases between them. This CDR3 has 13 amino acids. Germline V gene sequence: CDR1 MNHEY, CDR2 SMNVEV (reference sequence). The CDR3 protein is CASRARAQETQYF. CDR3 DNA sequence: TGTGCCAGCAGGGCAAGGGCCCAAGAGACCCAGTACTTC.

The genes are TRBV12-3 or TRBV12-4 and TRBJ1-3; possible D gene TRBD1, 5 bases. The CDR3 spans 14 residues. Between the trimmed V and J ends, which lost 3 bases and 2 bases, there was a span of 8 bases. The CDR3 DNA reads as TGTGCCAGCAGTTTTCTGGGGCCTGGAAACACCATATATTTT. The encoded protein is CASSFLGPGNTIYF.

This chain joins TRBV5-1 and TRBJ2-7; 12 nucleotides agree with TRBD1. V trimming: 4 bases; J trimming: 6 bases; junction bases outside the gene matches: 8. The CDR3 is 15 residues long. The V gene's germline CDR1 is SGHRS and CDR2 YFSETQ. The CDR3 nucleotides read TGCGCCAGCAGCACCCGGGACAGGGGGCGCGGCGAGCAGTACTTC. Translating gives CASSTRDRGRGEQYF.

The table lists this clonotype with a few counts. The chain combines TRBV5-1 with TRBJ1-4; the D is unclear. CDR1 and CDR2 from the germline V gene are SGHRS and YFSETQ. The CDR3 has 14 amino acids. V lost 0 bases, J lost 4 bases, and 7 bases lay in between. The CDR3 reads CASSLGAGNEKLFF. The CDR3 nucleotides are TGCGCCAGCAGCTTGGGGGCGGGTAATGAAAAACTGTTTTTT.

This clonotype was detected many times. The V gene is TRBV4-3, the J gene TRBJ2-2; possibly TRBD2 for D (6 bases). The germline V and J ends were trimmed by 11 bases and 5 bases, with 6 bases remaining between them. This CDR3 is built from 10 residues. Germline CDR1 and CDR2: LGHNA and YSLEER. This chain's CDR3 is CAAGTGELFF. In nucleotides, the CDR3 is TGCGCCGCGGGGACCGGGGAGCTGTTTTTT.

This clonotype has ten or more counts. The genes are TRBV6-5 and TRBJ2-1, with D tentatively TRBD2 (6 bases). V dropped 0 bases and J dropped 8 bases, with 14 bases sitting between them. This CDR3 region has 15 residues. CDR1 is MNHEY, CDR2 SVGAGI, per germline. CDR3 amino acids: CASSYSRDSGDEQFF. The CDR3 coding sequence is TGTGCCAGCAGTTACTCCCGGGACTCTGGGGATGAGCAGTTCTTC.

The chain employs TRBV27 and TRBJ2-1, with unresolved D. Deletions cut 2 bases from V and 9 bases from J, with 11 bases between. CDR1 MNHEY and CDR2 SMNVEV come from the germline V gene (reference sequence). The CDR3 length is 13 residues. The DNA of the CDR3 is TGTGCCAGCAGTTTAACAAACCGGGTTGAGCAGTTCTTC. Residues: CASSLTNRVEQFF.

This rearrangement joins TRBV5-1 to TRBJ2-2, with TRBD2 identical over 7 bases. Losses at the gene ends were 0 bases for V and 0 bases for J; bases not matched to a gene: 5. The CDR3 length is 17 residues. Germline V gene sequence: CDR1 SGHRS, CDR2 YFSETQ. The CDR3 spells CASSLEASGTNTGELFF. The CDR3 DNA sequence: TGCGCCAGCAGCTTGGAAGCTAGCGGAACGAACACCGGGGAGCTGTTTTTT.

This clonotype has only a few counts. The V and J genes are TRBV7-2 and TRBJ1-1; TRBD1 might be the D (5 bases). CDR1 and CDR2 from the germline V gene are SGHTA and FQGNSA. The CDR3 runs 15 residues. The V gene lost 3 bases and the J gene lost 2 bases, with 13 bases spanning the gap. CDR3 in amino acids: CASSFLRGYNTEAFF. The CDR3 DNA reads TGTGCCAGCAGCTTTTTAAGGGGCTATAACACTGAAGCTTTCTTT.

The gene calls are TRBV28 and TRBJ2-7, with TRBD1 matching over 7 bases. The CDR3 totals 14 residues. Per the germline V gene, CDR1 is MDHEN and CDR2 is SYDVKM. After removal of 6 bases from V and 4 bases from J, the junction contained 9 bases not matched to a gene. CDR3 bases: TGTGCCAGCAGGGACCAGACAGGGTGGTACGAGCAGTACTTC. Amino acid sequence: CASRDQTGWYEQYF. Variable domain in full (rest from reference TRBV28 and TRBJ2-7): DVKVTQSSRYLVKRTGEKVFLECVQDMDHENMFWYRQDPGLGLRLIYFSYDVKMKEKGDIPEGYSVSREKKERFSLILESASTNQTSMYLCASRDQTGWYEQYFGPGTRLTVT.

In this sample, this clonotype turned up a few times. The chain has TRBV3-1 and TRBJ2-7; D perhaps matches TRBD1 (7 bases). V was trimmed by 3 bases and J by 2 bases, leaving 11 bases between them. The V gene's germline CDR1 is LGHDT and CDR2 YNNKEL (reference sequence). The CDR3 length is 14 residues. CDR3 residues: CASSHAGQTYEQYF. Here the CDR3 DNA reads TGTGCCAGCAGCCATGCGGGACAGACCTACGAGCAGTACTTC.

Only a few counts were recorded for this clonotype. The CDR3 nucleotides read TGTGCCAGCAGCCCCGGTGCGGTAGCGGGAGTTAATGAGCAGTTCTTC. Its protein is CASSPGAVAGVNEQFF. The gene calls are TRBV9 and TRBJ2-1; 9 bases fit TRBD2. CDR1 SGDLS and CDR2 YYNGEE come from the germline V gene. This CDR3 contains 16 residues. Trimming removed 4 bases from V and 7 bases from J; junction bases left unmatched: 12.

The V and J genes are TRBV7-9 and TRBJ2-2; 7 nucleotides line up with TRBD1. CDR1 and CDR2 from the germline V gene are SEHNR and FQNEAQ (reference sequence). This CDR3 spans 17 amino acids. J was trimmed by 2 bases and V by 6 bases; bases with no gene match: 12. CDR3 loop: CASRYPPRGHNTGELFF. Here the CDR3 DNA reads TGTGCCAGCAGGTACCCGCCGAGGGGGCATAACACCGGGGAGCTGTTTTTT.

The count of this clonotype is one. The chain is built from TRBV9 and TRBJ2-3; 8 bases line up with TRBD2. This CDR3 is built from 16 residues. With 3 bases clipped from V and 4 bases from J, the junction kept 10 bases outside the gene matches. Germline lookup yields CDR1 SGDLS and CDR2 YYNGEE. CDR3 nucleotide sequence: TGTGCCAGCAGCGCCATGGCGGGACTAGGGTCAGATACGCAGTATTTT. Translation: CASSAMAGLGSDTQYF.

This clonotype was seen ten or more times. The chain links TRBV6-5 to TRBJ2-1; D not resolved. Germline lookup yields CDR1 MNHEY and CDR2 SVGAGI. With 2 bases removed from V and 5 bases from J, the gap between germline ends came to 4 bases. The CDR3 length is 12 residues. CDR3 amino acids: CASSYIHNEQFF. In DNA form, the CDR3 reads TGTGCCAGCAGTTACATCCACAATGAGCAGTTCTTC.

This clonotype was seen only a few times. V is TRBV29-1 and J is TRBJ2-3; D is possibly TRBD2 (6 bases). This CDR3 has 14 residues. CDR1 and CDR2 (germline): SQVTM, ANQGSEA. V lost 4 bases, J lost 5 bases, and 16 bases lay in between. CDR3 in amino acids: CSVGVRGFRDTQYF. Written as DNA, the CDR3 is TGCAGCGTTGGTGTGCGGGGCTTCAGAGATACGCAGTATTTT.